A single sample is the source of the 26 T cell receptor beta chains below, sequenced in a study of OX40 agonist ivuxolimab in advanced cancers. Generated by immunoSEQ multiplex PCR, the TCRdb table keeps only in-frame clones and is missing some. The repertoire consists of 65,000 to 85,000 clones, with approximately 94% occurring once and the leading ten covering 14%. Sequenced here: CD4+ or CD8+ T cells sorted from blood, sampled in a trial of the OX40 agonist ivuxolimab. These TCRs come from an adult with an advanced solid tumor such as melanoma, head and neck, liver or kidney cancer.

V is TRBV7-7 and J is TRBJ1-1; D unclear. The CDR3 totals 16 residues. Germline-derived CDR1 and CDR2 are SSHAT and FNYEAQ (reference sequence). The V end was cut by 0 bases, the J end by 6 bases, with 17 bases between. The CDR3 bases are TGTGCCAGCAGCTTAGCCTTCTCCAGTCAACTTGCTGAAGCTTTCTTT. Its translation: CASSLAFSSQLAEAFF.

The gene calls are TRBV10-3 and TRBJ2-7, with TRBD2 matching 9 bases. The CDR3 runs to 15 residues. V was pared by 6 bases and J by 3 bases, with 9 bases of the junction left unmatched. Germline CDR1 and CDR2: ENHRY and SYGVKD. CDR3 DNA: TGTGCCATCAGGGCGGCGGGACTAGCTGTCTACGAGCAGTACTTC. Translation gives CAIRAAGLAVYEQYF.

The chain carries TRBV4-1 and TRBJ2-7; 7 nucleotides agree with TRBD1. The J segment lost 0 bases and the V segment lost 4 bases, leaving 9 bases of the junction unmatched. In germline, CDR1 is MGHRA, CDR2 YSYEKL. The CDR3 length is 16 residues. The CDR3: CASSPARQGPSYEQYF. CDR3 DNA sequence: TGCGCCAGCAGCCCCGCTAGACAGGGCCCCTCCTACGAGCAGTACTTC.

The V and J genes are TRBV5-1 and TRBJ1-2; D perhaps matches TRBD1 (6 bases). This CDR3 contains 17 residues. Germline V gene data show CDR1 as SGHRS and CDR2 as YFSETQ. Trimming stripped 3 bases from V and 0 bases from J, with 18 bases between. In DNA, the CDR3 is TGCGCCAGCAGCTCTTGGGATAAGGGGGGTGCTAACTATGGCTACACCTTC. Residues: CASSSWDKGGANYGYTF. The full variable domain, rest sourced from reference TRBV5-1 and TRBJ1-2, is KAGVTQTPRYLIKTRGQQVTLSCSPISGHRSVSWYQQTPGQGLQFLFEYFSETQRNKGNFPGRFSGRQFSNSRSEMNVSTLELGDSALYLCASSSWDKGGANYGYTFGSGTRLTVV.

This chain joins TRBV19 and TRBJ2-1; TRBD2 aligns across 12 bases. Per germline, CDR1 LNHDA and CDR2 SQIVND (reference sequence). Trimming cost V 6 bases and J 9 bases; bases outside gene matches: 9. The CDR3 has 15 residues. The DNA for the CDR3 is TGTGCCAGTAGCTTACTAGCGGGAGGAGAAAGTGAGCAGTTCTTC. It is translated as CASSLLAGGESEQFF. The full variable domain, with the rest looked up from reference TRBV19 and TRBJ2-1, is DGGITQSPKYLFRKEGQNVTLSCEQNLNHDAMYWYRQDPGQGLRLIYYSQIVNDFQKGDIAEGYSVSREKKESFPLTVTSAQKNPTAFYLCASSLLAGGESEQFFGPGTRLTVL.

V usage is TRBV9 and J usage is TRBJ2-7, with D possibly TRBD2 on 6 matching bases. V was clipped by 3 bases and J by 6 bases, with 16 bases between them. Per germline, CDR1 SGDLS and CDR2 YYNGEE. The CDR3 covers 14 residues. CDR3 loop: CASSDRSGFGEQYF. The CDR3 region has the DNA TGTGCCAGCAGCGACCGTAGCGGCTTCGGCGAGCAGTACTTC.

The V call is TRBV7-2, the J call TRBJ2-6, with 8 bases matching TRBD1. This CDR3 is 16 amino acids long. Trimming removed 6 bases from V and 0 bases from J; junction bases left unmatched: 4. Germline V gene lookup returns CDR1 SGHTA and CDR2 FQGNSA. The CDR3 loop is CASRGQGSSGANVLTF. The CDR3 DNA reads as TGTGCCAGCAGAGGACAGGGAAGCTCTGGGGCCAACGTCCTGACTTTC.

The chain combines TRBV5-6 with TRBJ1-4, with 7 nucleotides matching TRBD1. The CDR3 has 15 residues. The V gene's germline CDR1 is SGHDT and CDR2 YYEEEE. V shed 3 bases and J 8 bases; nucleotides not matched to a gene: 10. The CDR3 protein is CASSSTGYPREKLFF. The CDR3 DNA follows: TGTGCCAGCAGCTCGACAGGGTACCCCAGGGAAAAACTGTTTTTT.

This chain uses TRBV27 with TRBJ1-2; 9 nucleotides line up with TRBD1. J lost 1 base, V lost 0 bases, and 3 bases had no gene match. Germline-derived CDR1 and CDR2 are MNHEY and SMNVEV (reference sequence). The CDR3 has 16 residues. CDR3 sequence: CASSLSPGQGNYGYTF. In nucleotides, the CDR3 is TGTGCCAGCAGTTTATCCCCGGGACAGGGTAACTATGGCTACACCTTC.

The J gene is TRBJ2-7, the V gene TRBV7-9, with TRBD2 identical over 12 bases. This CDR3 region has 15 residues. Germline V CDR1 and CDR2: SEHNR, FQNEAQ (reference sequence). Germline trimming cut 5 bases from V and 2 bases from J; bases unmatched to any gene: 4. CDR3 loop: CASSPSGGGTYEQYF. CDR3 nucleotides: TGTGCCAGCAGCCCTAGCGGGGGGGGCACCTACGAGCAGTACTTC.

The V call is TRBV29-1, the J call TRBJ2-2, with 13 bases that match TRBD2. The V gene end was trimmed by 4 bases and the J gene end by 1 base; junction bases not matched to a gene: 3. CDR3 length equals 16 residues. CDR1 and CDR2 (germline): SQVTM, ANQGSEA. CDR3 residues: CSVVGTSGKNTGELFF. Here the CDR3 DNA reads TGCAGCGTTGTAGGGACTAGCGGGAAGAACACCGGGGAGCTGTTTTTT.

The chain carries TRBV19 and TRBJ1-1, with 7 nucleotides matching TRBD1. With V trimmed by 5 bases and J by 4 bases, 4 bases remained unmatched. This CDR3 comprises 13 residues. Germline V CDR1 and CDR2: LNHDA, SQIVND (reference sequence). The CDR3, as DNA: TGTGCCAGTAGTTCCTACAGGGGCACTGAAGCTTTCTTT. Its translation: CASSSYRGTEAFF.

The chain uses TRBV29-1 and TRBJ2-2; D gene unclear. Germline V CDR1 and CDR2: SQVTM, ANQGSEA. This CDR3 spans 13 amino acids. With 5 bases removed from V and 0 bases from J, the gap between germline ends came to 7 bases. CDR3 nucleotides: TGCAGCGTTCGGGCCCCGAACACCGGGGAGCTGTTTTTT. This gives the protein CSVRAPNTGELFF.

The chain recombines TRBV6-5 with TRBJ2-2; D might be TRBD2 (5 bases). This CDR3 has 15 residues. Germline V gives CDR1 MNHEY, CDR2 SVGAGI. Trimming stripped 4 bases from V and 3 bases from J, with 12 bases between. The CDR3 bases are TGTGCCAGCAGTTCTCCGATGCGGGACACCGGGGAGCTGTTTTTT. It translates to CASSSPMRDTGELFF.

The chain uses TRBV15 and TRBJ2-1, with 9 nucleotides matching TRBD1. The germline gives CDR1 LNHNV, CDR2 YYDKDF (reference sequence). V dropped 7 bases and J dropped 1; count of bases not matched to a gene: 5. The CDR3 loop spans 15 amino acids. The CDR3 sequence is CATTLDRGSYNEQFF. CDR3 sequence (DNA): TGTGCCACCACCCTCGACAGGGGGTCCTACAATGAGCAGTTCTTC.

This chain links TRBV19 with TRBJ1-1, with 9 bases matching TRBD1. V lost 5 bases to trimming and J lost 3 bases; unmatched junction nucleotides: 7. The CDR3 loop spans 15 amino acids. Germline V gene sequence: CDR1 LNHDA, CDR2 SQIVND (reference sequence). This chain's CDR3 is CASSPTGGGYTEAFF. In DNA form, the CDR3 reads TGTGCCAGTAGTCCTACAGGGGGCGGGTACACTGAAGCTTTCTTT.

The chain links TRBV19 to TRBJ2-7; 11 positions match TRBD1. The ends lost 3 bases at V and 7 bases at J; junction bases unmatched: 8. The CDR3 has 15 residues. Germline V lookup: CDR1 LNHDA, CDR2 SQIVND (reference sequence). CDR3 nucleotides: TGTGCCAGTAGTATTTCCGGGACAGGGGGACGGGAGCAGTACTTC. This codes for CASSISGTGGREQYF.

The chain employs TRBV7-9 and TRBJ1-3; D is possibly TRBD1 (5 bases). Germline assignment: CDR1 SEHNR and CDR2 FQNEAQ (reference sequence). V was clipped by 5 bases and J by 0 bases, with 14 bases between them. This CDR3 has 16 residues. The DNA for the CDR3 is TGTGCCAGCAGCCCGACACAGGCCATCTCTGGAAACACCATATATTTT. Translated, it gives CASSPTQAISGNTIYF.

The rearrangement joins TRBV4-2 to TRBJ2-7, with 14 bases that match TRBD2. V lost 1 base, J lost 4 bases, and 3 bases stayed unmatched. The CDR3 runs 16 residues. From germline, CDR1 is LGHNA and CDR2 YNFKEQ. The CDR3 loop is CASSQGGTSGRYEQYF. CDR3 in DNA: TGTGCCAGCAGCCAAGGCGGGACTAGCGGGAGATACGAGCAGTACTTC.

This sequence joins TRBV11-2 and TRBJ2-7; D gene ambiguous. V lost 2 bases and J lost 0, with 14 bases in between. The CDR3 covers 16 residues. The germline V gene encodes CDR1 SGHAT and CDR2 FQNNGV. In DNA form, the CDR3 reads TGTGCCAGCAGCTTAAACACCGCAGCTAGCTCCTACGAGCAGTACTTC. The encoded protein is CASSLNTAASSYEQYF.

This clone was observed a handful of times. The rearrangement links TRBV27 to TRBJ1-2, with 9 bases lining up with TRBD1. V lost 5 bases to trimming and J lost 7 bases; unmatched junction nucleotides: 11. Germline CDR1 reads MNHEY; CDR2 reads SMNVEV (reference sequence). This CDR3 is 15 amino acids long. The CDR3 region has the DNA TGTGCCAGCAGTATCCGGGACAGGGATCTCGCTGGCTACACCTTC. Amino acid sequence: CASSIRDRDLAGYTF.

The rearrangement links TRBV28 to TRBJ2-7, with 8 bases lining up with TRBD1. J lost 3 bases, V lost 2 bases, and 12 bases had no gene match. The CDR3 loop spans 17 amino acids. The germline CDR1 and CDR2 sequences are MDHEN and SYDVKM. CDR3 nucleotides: TGTGCCAGCAGTTTACAGGGGGCTAACTTTCGCTTCTACGAGCAGTACTTC. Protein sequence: CASSLQGANFRFYEQYF.

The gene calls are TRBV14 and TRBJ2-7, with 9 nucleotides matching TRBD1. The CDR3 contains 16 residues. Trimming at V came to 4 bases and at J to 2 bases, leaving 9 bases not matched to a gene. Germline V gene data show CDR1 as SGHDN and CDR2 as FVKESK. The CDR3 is CASSLAFGTGTYEQYF. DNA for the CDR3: TGTGCCAGCAGCCTGGCTTTTGGGACAGGGACCTACGAGCAGTACTTC.

CDR3 in amino acids: CASGGAYEQYF. CDR3 in DNA: TGTGCCTCTGGCGGAGCCTACGAGCAGTACTTC. V is TRBV27 and J is TRBJ2-7; D remains ambiguous. The germline CDR1 and CDR2 sequences are MNHEY and SMNVEV (reference sequence). Trimming shortened V by 11 bases and J by 2 bases, and 10 bases separated the two germline ends. CDR3 size: 11 residues.

CDR3 DNA sequence: TGTGCCAGCGGTGGGACAGCCCCGCTTGAAGCTTTCTTT. This gives the protein CASGGTAPLEAFF. The chain combines TRBV27 with TRBJ1-1; 7 bases agree with TRBD1. The CDR3 has 13 amino acids. Germline values: CDR1 MNHEY, CDR2 SMNVEV (reference sequence). The trim removed 8 bases at V and 7 bases at J, leaving 10 bases unmatched.

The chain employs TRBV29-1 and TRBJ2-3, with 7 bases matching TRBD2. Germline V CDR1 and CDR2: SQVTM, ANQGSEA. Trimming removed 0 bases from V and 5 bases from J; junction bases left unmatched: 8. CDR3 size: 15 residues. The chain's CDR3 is CSVEDLEGRGDTQYF. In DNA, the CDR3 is TGCAGCGTTGAAGATCTAGAGGGGAGGGGAGATACGCAGTATTTT.